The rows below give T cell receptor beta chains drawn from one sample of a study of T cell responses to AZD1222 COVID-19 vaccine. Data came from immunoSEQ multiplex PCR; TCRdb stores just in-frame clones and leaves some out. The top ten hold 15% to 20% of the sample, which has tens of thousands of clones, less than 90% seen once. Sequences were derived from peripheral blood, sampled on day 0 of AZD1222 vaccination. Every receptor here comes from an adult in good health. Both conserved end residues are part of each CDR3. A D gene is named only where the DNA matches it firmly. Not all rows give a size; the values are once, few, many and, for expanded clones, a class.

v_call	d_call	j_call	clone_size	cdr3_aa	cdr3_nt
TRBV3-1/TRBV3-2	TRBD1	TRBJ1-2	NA	CASSLDRGDYGYTF	TGTGCCAGCAGCCTTGACAGGGGGGACTATGGCTACACCTTC
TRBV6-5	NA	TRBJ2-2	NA	CASWVGAGTGELFF	TGTGCCAGTTGGGTGGGGGCTGGCACCGGGGAGCTGTTTTTT
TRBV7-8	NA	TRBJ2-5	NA	CASSISPPHPGSDPKETQYF	TGTGCCAGCAGCATTTCTCCCCCCCACCCGGGTTCCGATCCAAAAGAGACCCAGTACTTC
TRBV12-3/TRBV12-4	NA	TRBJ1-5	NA	CASSLGQDQPQHF	TGTGCCAGCAGTTTAGGGCAGGATCAGCCCCAGCATTTT
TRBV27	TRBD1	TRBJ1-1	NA	CASSRTGTGNTEAFF	TGTGCCAGCAGTCGGACAGGGACCGGGAACACTGAAGCTTTCTTT
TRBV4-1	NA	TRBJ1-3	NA	CASSHRVVQVIQNSGNTIYF	TGCGCCAGCAGCCACCGGGTTGTGCAAGTAATTCAAAACTCTGGAAACACCATATATTTT
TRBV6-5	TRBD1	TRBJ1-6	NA	CASSGQENSPLHF	TGTGCCAGCAGCGGACAGGAAAATTCACCCCTCCACTTT
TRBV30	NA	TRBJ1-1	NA	CAWSVGLNTEAFF	TGTGCCTGGAGTGTTGGCTTGAACACTGAAGCTTTCTTT
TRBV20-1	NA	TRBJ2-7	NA	CSASVREVAEQYF	TGCAGTGCTAGTGTGAGGGAGGTAGCCGAGCAGTACTTC
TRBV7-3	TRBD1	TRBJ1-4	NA	CASSLKGARDEKLFF	TGTGCCAGCAGCTTGAAGGGGGCGCGAGATGAAAAACTGTTTTTT
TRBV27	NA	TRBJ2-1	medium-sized	CASSQADPSIEQFF	TGTGCCAGCAGCCAAGCGGACCCCTCAATTGAGCAGTTCTTC
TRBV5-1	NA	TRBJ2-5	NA	CASGAIETQYF	TGCGCCAGCGGGGCGATAGAGACCCAGTACTTC
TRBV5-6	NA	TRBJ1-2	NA	CASSLAGEEYGYTF	TGTGCCAGCAGCTTGGCCGGGGAGGAGTATGGCTACACCTTC
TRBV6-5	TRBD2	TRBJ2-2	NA	CASSYRGSGTGELFF	TGTGCCAGCAGTTACCGCGGGAGTGGCACCGGGGAGCTGTTTTTT
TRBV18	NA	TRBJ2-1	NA	CASSLGQPKLYNEQFF	TGTGCCAGCTCACTGGGACAACCCAAATTATACAATGAGCAGTTCTTC
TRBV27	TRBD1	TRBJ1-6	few	CASSSRAGGLASPLHF	TGTGCCAGCAGTTCTCGGGCAGGGGGCCTTGCTTCACCCCTCCACTTT
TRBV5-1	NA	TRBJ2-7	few	CASSLAGLAYEQYF	TGCGCCAGCAGCTTGGCGGGACTGGCCTACGAGCAGTACTTC
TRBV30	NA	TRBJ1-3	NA	CAWSVLSTVSGNTIYF	TGTGCCTGGAGTGTACTCTCGACAGTCTCTGGAAACACCATATATTTT
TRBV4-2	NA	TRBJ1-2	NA	CASSQDIPGGAYGYTF	TGTGCCAGCAGCCAAGACATACCCGGGGGCGCCTATGGCTACACCTTC
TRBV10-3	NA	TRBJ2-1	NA	CAISENWREPHNEQFF	TGTGCCATCAGTGAGAACTGGAGGGAACCACACAATGAGCAGTTCTTC
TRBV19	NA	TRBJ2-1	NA	CATRSFGVNEQFF	TGTGCCACTAGGAGCTTCGGTGTCAATGAGCAGTTCTTC
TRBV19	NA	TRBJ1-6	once	CASSGDSPGDSPLHF	TGTGCCAGTAGCGGCGACAGCCCAGGCGATTCACCCCTCCACTTT
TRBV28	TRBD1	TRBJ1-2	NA	CASSLTGTETYGYTF	TGTGCCAGCAGTCTTACCGGGACAGAGACTTATGGCTACACCTTC
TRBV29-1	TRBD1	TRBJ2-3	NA	CSVEAGQGTDTQYF	TGCAGCGTTGAGGCGGGACAGGGTACAGATACGCAGTATTTT
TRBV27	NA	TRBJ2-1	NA	CASSFGLGPYNEQFF	TGTGCCAGCAGTTTTGGGCTAGGGCCTTACAATGAGCAGTTCTTC
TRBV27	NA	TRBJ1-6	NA	CASSLSSGTSNSPLHF	TGTGCCAGCAGTTTATCGTCCGGAACCTCTAATTCACCCCTCCACTTT
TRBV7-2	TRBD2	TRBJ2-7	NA	CASSSAGEGYGSPYEQYF	TGTGCCAGCAGCTCCGCTGGGGAGGGGTACGGGTCTCCCTACGAGCAGTACTTC
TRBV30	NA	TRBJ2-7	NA	CACTRWTPYEQYF	TGTGCCTGCACACGGTGGACTCCCTACGAGCAGTACTTC
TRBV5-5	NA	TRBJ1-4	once	CASSSQGLNEKLFF	TGTGCCAGCAGCTCGCAGGGCCTTAATGAAAAACTGTTTTTT
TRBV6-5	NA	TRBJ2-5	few	CASSPSGTETQYF	TGTGCCAGCAGTCCCTCCGGGACAGAGACCCAGTACTTC
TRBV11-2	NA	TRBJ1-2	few	CASSLSQGPNYGYTF	TGTGCCAGCAGCTTAAGTCAGGGACCTAACTATGGCTACACCTTC
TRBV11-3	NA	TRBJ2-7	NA	CASSLETGAYEQYF	TGTGCCAGCAGCTTAGAGACGGGGGCCTACGAGCAGTACTTC
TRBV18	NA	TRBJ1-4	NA	CASSSTGTTNEKLFF	TGTGCCAGCTCGTCAACAGGGACAACTAATGAAAAACTGTTTTTT
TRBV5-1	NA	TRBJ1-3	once	CASSNERPVLAGNTIYF	TGCGCCAGCAGTAATGAACGGCCGGTCCTCGCGGGAAACACCATATATTTT
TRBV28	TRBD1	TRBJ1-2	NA	CASSFISGQGRGYTF	TGTGCCAGCAGTTTTATTTCGGGACAGGGTCGTGGCTACACCTTC
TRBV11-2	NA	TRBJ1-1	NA	CASSLTLEPLLTEAFF	TGTGCCAGCAGCTTAACTTTGGAACCACTCCTCACTGAAGCTTTCTTT
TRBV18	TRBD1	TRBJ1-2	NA	CASSPKTGGFNYGYTF	TGTGCCAGCTCACCCAAAACAGGGGGCTTTAACTATGGCTACACCTTC
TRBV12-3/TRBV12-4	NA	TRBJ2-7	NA	CASSSPGSREQYF	TGTGCCAGCAGTTCCCCAGGTTCAAGGGAGCAGTACTTC
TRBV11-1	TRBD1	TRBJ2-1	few	CASSRAGGRSEQFF	TGTGCCAGCAGCCGGGCAGGGGGTCGGAGTGAGCAGTTCTTC
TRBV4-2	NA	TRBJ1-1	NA	CASSRDIEAFF	TGTGCCAGCAGCCGAGACATTGAAGCTTTCTTT
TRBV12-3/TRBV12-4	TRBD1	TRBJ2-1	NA	CASSLGQRFVGFF	TGTGCCAGCAGCTTGGGACAGCGGTTTGTCGGGTTCTTC
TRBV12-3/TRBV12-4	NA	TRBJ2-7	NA	CASSPETQAEQYF	TGTGCCAGCAGTCCCGAAACACAGGCCGAGCAGTACTTC
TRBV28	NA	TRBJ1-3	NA	CASRSAAHLIYF	TGTGCCAGCAGGTCCGCCGCCCACCTAATATATTTT
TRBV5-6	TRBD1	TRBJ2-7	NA	CASSSTGGYEQYF	TGTGCCAGCAGCTCGACAGGGGGTTACGAGCAGTACTTC
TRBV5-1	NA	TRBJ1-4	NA	CASSTDGNEKLFF	TGCGCCAGCAGCACAGACGGTAATGAAAAACTGTTTTTT
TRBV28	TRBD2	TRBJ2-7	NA	CASSSDRLVGGKAYEQYF	TGTGCCAGCAGCTCCGACAGACTAGTCGGGGGGAAGGCCTACGAGCAGTACTTC
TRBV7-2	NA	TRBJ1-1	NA	CASSLASGDTEAFF	TGTGCCAGCAGCTTAGCGTCAGGGGACACTGAAGCTTTCTTT
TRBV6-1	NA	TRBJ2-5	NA	CASSEFTGLQETQYF	TGTGCCAGCAGTGAATTCACCGGATTACAAGAGACCCAGTACTTC
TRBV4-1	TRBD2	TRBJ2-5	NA	CASSPDAVAGGRVETQYF	TGCGCCAGCAGCCCGGACGCGGTAGCGGGAGGGAGGGTGGAGACCCAGTACTTC
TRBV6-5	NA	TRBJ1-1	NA	CASSYSLGRSTEAFF	TGTGCCAGCAGTTACTCGCTCGGCAGGAGCACTGAAGCTTTCTTT
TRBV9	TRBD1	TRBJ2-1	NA	CASSVGDSQIGEQFF	TGTGCCAGCAGCGTCGGGGACAGCCAAATAGGTGAGCAGTTCTTC
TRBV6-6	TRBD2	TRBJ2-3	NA	CASSLAGGGLGRTFEDTQYF	TGTGCCAGCAGCCTTGCCGGGGGGGGCCTCGGTAGGACTTTTGAAGATACGCAGTATTTT
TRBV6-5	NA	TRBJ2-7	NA	CASSYWPPEAEQYF	TGTGCCAGCAGTTATTGGCCCCCGGAGGCTGAGCAGTACTTC